The TCR beta chain under discussion was sequenced for a study of cytomegalovirus exposure and HLA in healthy donors. General study points: Using a false discovery rate of 0.05, a later analysis showed that roughly 16,000 TCR beta sequences were associated with HLA alleles. The authors enumerated roughly 160 TCR beta chains as linked to cytomegalovirus.

Germline CDR1 MNHEY, CDR2 SMNVEV (reference sequence). The CDR3 runs to 18 residues. After removal of 5 bases from V and 2 bases from J, the junction contained 10 bases not matched to a gene. PCR used 60 Vbeta primers and 13 Jbeta primers. Method: immunoSEQ multiplex PCR; TCRdb's copy keeps in-frame clones and lacks some. The sample has roughly 100,000 clones, around 65% seen once. Of note for this clone: Its target is unknown.

V usage is TRBV27 and J usage is TRBJ2-7, with TRBD2 matching over 15 bases. The origin of this receptor is a woman aged 50 to 65 in good health and CMV-seronegative. The sample taken for sequencing was PBMCs. In DNA, the CDR3 is TGTGCCAGCAGTCCTAGTCCCGGGACTAGCGGGGGGCCCTACGAGCAGTACTTC. Translated: CASSPSPGTSGGPYEQYF.